These 5 T cell receptor beta chains came from one sample sequenced in a study of Ad26.COV2.S vaccination and SARS-CoV-2 variants. TCRdb's copy holds only in-frame clones and misses some; the assay was immunoSEQ multiplex PCR. The repertoire holds around 300,000 clones, with 90% as singletons. Documented treatment: about 20 received Ad26.COV2.S at low or high dose, single or two shots; 5 received placebo; per-sample allocation not given. Sampling happened 63 days after the first vaccine or placebo injection. The specimen was peripheral blood, collected in a trial of Ad26.COV2.S vaccine versus placebo. All receptors derive from a person between 18 and 65 years old who received the Ad26.COV2.S COVID-19 vaccine or a placebo.

This clone was detected once. This chain links TRBV7-2 with TRBJ1-1, with TRBD1 identical over 7 bases. The CDR3 is made up of 18 amino acids. CDR1 is SGHTA, CDR2 FQGNSA, per germline. Trimming took 5 bases from V and 7 from J; bases not matched to a gene: 22. For the CDR3, the DNA is TGTGCCAGCAGCCCGAGCCCCGGGACAGTCTTCGGTATGGGTGAAGCTTTCTTT. Its protein product is CASSPSPGTVFGMGEAFF.

For the CDR3, the DNA is TGTGCCAGTGCCGGGACAGGGTCCAATCAGCCCCAGCATTTT. This sequence encodes CASAGTGSNQPQHF. The J gene is TRBJ1-5, the V gene TRBV2; 9 nucleotides line up with TRBD1. The CDR3 totals 14 residues. Germline loops: CDR1 SNHLY, CDR2 FYNNEI. The trim removed 9 bases at V and 3 bases at J, leaving 6 bases unmatched.

This clone was seen just once. V gene TRBV19 combines with J gene TRBJ1-1; D might be TRBD1 (5 bases). CDR1 LNHDA and CDR2 SQIVND come from the germline V gene (reference sequence). Trimming took off 2 bases at V and 3 bases at J, with 7 bases between the two ends. The CDR3 extends over 13 amino acids. CDR3 region: CASSISGYTEAFF. The CDR3 DNA is TGTGCCAGTAGTATATCAGGGTACACTGAAGCTTTCTTT.

The chain employs TRBV19 and TRBJ2-2, with TRBD2 matching 11 bases. The CDR3 totals 18 residues. Germline assignment: CDR1 LNHDA and CDR2 SQIVND (reference sequence). V lost 4 bases and J lost 1; bases outside the gene matches: 8. The CDR3 DNA reads TGTGCCAGTAGTAACCCGGGACTAGCGGCACTGAACACCGGGGAGCTGTTTTTT. Protein product: CASSNPGLAALNTGELFF.

The genes are TRBV7-2 and TRBJ1-2, with 9 bases fitting TRBD1. V lost 5 bases to trimming and J lost 7 bases; unmatched junction nucleotides: 5. The CDR3 contains 13 residues. CDR1 and CDR2 (germline): SGHTA, FQGNSA. The CDR3, as DNA: TGTGCCAGCAGCCCGGGGACAGGGCGTGGCTACACCTTC. Translated, it gives CASSPGTGRGYTF.